Sequencing of this T cell receptor (beta chain) was carried out in a study of T-cell memory formation after mild COVID-19. General study findings and limits: Some clones that responded turned up in pre-infection memory, which suggests that cross-reactive memory joined in. Chiefly within CM and EM were the contracting CD4+ clones; CD8+ ones were within EMRA. Later expanders leaned CD4+, whereas clones that contracted between day 15 and 85 were balanced CD4/CD8.

TCRdb ran MiXCR on the 5' RACE reads and lists one entry per CDR3 protein. The sample contains 400,000 to 450,000 distinct CDR3 sequences, roughly 18% of which appear only once. Trimming stripped 5 bases from V and 3 bases from J, with 16 bases between. The germline V gene encodes CDR1 MNHEY and CDR2 SVGEGT. This CDR3 comprises 15 residues. This clonotype turned up a few times. The antigen is undetermined. The chain combines TRBV6-2 or TRBV6-3 with TRBJ2-5; possibly TRBD2 for D (6 bases). Material: PBMCs or a T cell subset sorted from them (not recorded which). The receptor's source is a man between 18 and 35 years old who had mild COVID-19 (a few samples of this study predate the infection). Cell type and time point are not known. The CDR3 region is CASSGSGTAEETQYF. The CDR3 coding sequence is TGTGCCAGCAGTGGATCCGGGACTGCAGAAGAGACCCAGTACTTC.